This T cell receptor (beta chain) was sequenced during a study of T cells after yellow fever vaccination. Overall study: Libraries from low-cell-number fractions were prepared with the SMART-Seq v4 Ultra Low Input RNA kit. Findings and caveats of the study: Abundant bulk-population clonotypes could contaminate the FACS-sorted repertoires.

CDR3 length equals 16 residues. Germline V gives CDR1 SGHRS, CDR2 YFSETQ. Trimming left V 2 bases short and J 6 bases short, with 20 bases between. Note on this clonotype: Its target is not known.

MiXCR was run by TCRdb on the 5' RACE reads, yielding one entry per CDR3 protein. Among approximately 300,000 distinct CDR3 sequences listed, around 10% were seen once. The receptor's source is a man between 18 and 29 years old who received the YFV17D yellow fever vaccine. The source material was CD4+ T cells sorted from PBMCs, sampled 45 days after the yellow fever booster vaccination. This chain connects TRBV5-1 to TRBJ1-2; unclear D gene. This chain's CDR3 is CASSLFSESRPNGYTF. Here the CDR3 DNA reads TGCGCCAGCAGCTTATTTTCTGAGAGTCGGCCCAATGGCTACACCTTC.